This T cell receptor (beta chain) comes out of a study of cytomegalovirus exposure and HLA in healthy donors. V gave up 4 bases and J gave up 6 bases; unmatched junction bases: 6. CDR3 size: 14 residues. Germline CDR1 and CDR2: MNHEY and SMNVEV (reference sequence). 60 Vbeta and 13 Jbeta primers were used in PCR. Method: immunoSEQ multiplex PCR; TCRdb's copy keeps in-frame clones and lacks some. The data show 200,000 or so clones, 75% to 85% seen once. Sequences were obtained from PBMCs. The chain couples TRBV27 to TRBJ2-7; TRBD1 matches at 10 bases. The sequence came from a woman in her 50s in good health and CMV-seropositive. The CDR3 protein is CASSSPTGGREQYF. The CDR3 coding sequence is TGTGCCAGCAGTTCTCCGACAGGGGGCCGCGAGCAGTACTTC.